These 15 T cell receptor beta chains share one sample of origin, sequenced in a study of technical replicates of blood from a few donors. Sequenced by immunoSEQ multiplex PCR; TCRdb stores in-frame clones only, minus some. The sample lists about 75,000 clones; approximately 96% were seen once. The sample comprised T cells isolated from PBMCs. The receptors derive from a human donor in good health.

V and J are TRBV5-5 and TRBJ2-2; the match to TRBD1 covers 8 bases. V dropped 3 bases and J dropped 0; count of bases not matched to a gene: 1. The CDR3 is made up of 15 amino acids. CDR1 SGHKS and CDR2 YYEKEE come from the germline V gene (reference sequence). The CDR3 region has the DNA TGTGCCAGCAGCTCGACAGGGGCGAACACCGGGGAGCTGTTTTTT. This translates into CASSSTGANTGELFF.

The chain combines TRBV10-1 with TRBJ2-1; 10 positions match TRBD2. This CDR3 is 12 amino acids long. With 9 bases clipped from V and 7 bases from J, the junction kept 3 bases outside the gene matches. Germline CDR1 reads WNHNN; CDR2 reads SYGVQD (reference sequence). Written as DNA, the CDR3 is TGCGCCAGTACTAGCGGGGTTAATGAGCAGTTCTTC. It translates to CASTSGVNEQFF.

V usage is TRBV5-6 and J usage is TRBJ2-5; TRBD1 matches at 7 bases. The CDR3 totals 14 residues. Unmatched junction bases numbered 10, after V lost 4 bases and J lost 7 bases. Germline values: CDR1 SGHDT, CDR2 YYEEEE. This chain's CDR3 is CASSEETGSGTQYF. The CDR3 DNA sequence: TGTGCCAGCAGCGAGGAGACAGGGAGTGGGACCCAGTACTTC.

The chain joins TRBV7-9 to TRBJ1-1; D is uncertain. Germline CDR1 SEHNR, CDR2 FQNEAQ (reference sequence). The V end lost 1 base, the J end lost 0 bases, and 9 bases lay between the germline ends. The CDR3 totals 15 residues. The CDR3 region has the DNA TGTGCCAGCAGCTTAGGCCGGGGTCTGAACACTGAAGCTTTCTTT. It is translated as CASSLGRGLNTEAFF.

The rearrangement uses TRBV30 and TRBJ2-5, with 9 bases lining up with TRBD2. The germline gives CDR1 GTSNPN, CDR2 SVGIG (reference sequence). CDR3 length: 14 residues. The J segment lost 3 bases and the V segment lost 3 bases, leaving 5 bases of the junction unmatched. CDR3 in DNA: TGTGCCTGGAGCCCATTAGCGGGGGAAGAGACCCAGTACTTC. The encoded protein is CAWSPLAGEETQYF.

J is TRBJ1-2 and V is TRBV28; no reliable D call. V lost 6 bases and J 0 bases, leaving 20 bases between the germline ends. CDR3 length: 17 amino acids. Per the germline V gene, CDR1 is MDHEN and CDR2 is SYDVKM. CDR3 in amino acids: CASSSPSAGLSNYGYTF. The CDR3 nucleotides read TGTGCCAGCAGCTCACCGTCGGCAGGACTTTCTAACTATGGCTACACCTTC.

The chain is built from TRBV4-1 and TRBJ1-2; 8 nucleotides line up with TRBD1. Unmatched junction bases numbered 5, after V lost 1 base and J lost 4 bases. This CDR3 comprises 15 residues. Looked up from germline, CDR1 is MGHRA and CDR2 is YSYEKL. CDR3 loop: CASSQVGQALYGYTF. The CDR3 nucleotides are TGCGCCAGCAGCCAAGTGGGACAGGCCCTCTATGGCTACACCTTC.

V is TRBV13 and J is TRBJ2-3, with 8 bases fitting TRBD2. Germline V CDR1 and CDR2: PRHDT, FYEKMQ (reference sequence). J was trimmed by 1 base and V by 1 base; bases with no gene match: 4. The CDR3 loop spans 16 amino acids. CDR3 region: CASSLVTSGGTDTQYF. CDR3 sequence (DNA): TGTGCCAGCAGCTTAGTCACTAGCGGCGGCACAGATACGCAGTATTTT.

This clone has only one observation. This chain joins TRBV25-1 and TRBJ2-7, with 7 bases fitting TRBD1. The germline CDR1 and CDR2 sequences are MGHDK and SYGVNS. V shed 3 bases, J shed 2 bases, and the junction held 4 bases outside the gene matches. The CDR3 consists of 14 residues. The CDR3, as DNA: TGTGCCAGCAGTGACCGACAGGGAACCTACGAGCAGTACTTC. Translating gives CASSDRQGTYEQYF.

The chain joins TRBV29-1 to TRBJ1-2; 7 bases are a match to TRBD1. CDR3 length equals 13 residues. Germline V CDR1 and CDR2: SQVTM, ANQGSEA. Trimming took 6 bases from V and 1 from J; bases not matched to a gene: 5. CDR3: CSVGTAFNYGYTF. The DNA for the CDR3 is TGCAGCGTAGGGACAGCATTTAACTATGGCTACACCTTC.

The DNA of the CDR3 is TGTGCCAGCAGATTTGAGACAGGGGGCCACGGGGAGCTGTTTTTT. Its translation is CASRFETGGHGELFF. The J gene is TRBJ2-2, the V gene TRBV28, with 10 bases that match TRBD1. Germline loops: CDR1 MDHEN, CDR2 SYDVKM. The V segment lost 6 bases and the J segment 7 bases; nucleotides outside the gene matches: 8. The CDR3 loop spans 15 amino acids.

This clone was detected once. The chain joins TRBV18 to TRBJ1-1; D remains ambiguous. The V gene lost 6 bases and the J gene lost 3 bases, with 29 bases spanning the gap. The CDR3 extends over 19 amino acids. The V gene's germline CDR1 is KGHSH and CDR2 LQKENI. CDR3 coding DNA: TGTGCCAGCTCCCCCATCTCTGGGCCCTTAACCCTGAATTACACTGAAGCTTTCTTT. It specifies CASSPISGPLTLNYTEAFF.

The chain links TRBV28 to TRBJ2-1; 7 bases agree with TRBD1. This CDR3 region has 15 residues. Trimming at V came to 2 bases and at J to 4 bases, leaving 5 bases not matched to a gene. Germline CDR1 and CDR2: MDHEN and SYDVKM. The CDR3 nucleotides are TGTGCCAGCAGTTTAGTTCAGGGGGTATACAATGAGCAGTTCTTC. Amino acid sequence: CASSLVQGVYNEQFF.

CDR3 loop: CASRGQGQETQYF. The CDR3 bases are TGTGCCAGCAGAGGACAGGGCCAAGAGACCCAGTACTTC. The V gene is TRBV6-1, the J gene TRBJ2-5; TRBD1 aligns across 8 bases. The germline V gene has CDR1 MNHNS and CDR2 SASEGT. V lost 6 bases to trimming and J lost 1 base; unmatched junction nucleotides: 1. This CDR3 has 13 residues.

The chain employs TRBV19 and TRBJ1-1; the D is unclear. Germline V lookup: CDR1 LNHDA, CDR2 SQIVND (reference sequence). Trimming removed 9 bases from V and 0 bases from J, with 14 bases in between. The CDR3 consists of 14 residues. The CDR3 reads CASSGSAMNTEAFF. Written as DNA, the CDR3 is TGTGCCAGCAGTGGGTCAGCGATGAACACTGAAGCTTTCTTT.